One sample yielded the 21 T cell receptor beta chains listed below, sequenced in a study of blood T cell repertoires in COVID-19. Data came from immunoSEQ multiplex PCR; TCRdb stores just in-frame clones and leaves some out. The table shows approximately 100,000 clones, with under 80% occurring only once. Specimen: peripheral blood. Receptor source: a man between 65 and 85 years old with active or convalescent COVID-19.

V gene TRBV11-2 combines with J gene TRBJ1-2; 9 positions match TRBD1. Germline CDR1 reads SGHAT; CDR2 reads FQNNGV. V lost 5 bases, J lost 4 bases, and 11 bases stayed unmatched. This CDR3 comprises 16 residues. The CDR3 DNA reads TGTGCCAGCAGCCCCGCCGGGACAGGGTGGGTCTATGGCTACACCTTC. Its protein is CASSPAGTGWVYGYTF.

J is TRBJ2-1 and V is TRBV3-1 (or the pseudogene TRBV3-2); D is possibly TRBD1 (6 bases). Looked up from germline, CDR1 is LGHDT and CDR2 is YNNKEL (reference sequence). The germline V and J ends were trimmed by 3 bases and 5 bases, with 17 bases remaining between them. The length of the CDR3 is 16 residues. In DNA form, the CDR3 reads TGTGCCAGCAGCCAGGGCTATACAGGACAGAACAATGAGCAGTTCTTC. It encodes CASSQGYTGQNNEQFF.

This CDR3 reads CASGGVPDREETQYF. As DNA, the CDR3 is TGTGCCAGCGGAGGGGTACCGGACAGGGAAGAGACCCAGTACTTC. This chain uses TRBV6-5 with TRBJ2-5, with TRBD1 identical over 8 bases. This CDR3 has 15 residues. CDR1 is MNHEY and CDR2 is SVGAGI in the germline V gene. The V segment lost 8 bases and the J segment 3 bases; nucleotides outside the gene matches: 11.

The rearrangement joins TRBV25-1 to TRBJ1-2; 9 bases match TRBD1. From germline, CDR1 is MGHDK and CDR2 SYGVNS. The CDR3 has 13 amino acids. V dropped 6 bases and J dropped 4; count of bases not matched to a gene: 3. The CDR3 coding sequence is TGTGCCAGCAGGGGACAGGGCGGCTATGGCTACACCTTC. Its protein product is CASRGQGGYGYTF.

This chain uses TRBV2 with TRBJ2-1, with 8 bases lining up with TRBD2. V shed 5 bases, J shed 4 bases, and the junction held 4 bases outside the gene matches. From germline, CDR1 is SNHLY and CDR2 FYNNEI. The CDR3 is 14 amino acids. The DNA for the CDR3 is TGTGCCAGCAGTACTAGCGGAGGTTACAATGAGCAGTTCTTC. Amino acid sequence: CASSTSGGYNEQFF.

The chain combines TRBV20-1 with TRBJ2-1; unclear D gene. The germline V and J ends were trimmed by 6 bases and 9 bases, with 12 bases remaining between them. Germline V CDR1 and CDR2: DFQATT, SNEGSKA (reference sequence). The CDR3 sequence is 11 residues long. CDR3 nucleotide sequence: TGCAGTGCCCGTGGAGAGCTTGAGCAGTTCTTC. It specifies CSARGELEQFF.

This clone has more than one count but fewer than ten. V usage is TRBV28 and J usage is TRBJ2-5; a weak D match, TRBD2 (5 bases). V was trimmed by 5 bases and J by 4 bases, leaving 5 bases between them. This CDR3 region has 11 residues. CDR1 and CDR2 from the germline V gene are MDHEN and SYDVKM. CDR3 nucleotide sequence: TGTGCCAGCAGTAGCGGAGAGACCCAGTACTTC. As protein: CASSSGETQYF.

The chain links TRBV9 to TRBJ2-1, with 8 bases fitting TRBD1. The CDR3 runs 13 residues. Germline CDR1 SGDLS, CDR2 YYNGEE. V shed 0 bases and J 9 bases; nucleotides not matched to a gene: 2. CDR3: CASSVDTGGEQFF. The DNA for the CDR3 is TGTGCCAGCAGCGTAGATACAGGGGGTGAGCAGTTCTTC.

The chain links TRBV6-5 to TRBJ1-6; D is possibly TRBD1 (6 bases). The V gene's germline CDR1 is MNHEY and CDR2 SVGAGI. This CDR3 has 13 residues. V lost 8 bases, J lost 7 bases, and 12 bases lay in between. In nucleotides, the CDR3 is TGTGCCAGCGGTATGGACAGAAATTCACCCCTCCACTTT. Encoded protein: CASGMDRNSPLHF.

This clone was found once. V gene TRBV30 combines with J gene TRBJ1-4; no reliable D call. Between the trimmed V and J ends, which lost 0 bases and 8 bases, there was a span of 10 bases. The CDR3 extends over 13 amino acids. Per germline, CDR1 GTSNPN and CDR2 SVGIG (reference sequence). The CDR3 coding sequence is TGTGCCTGGAGTGTAATTCGTGAGGAAAAACTGTTTTTT. Translating gives CAWSVIREEKLFF.

V and J are TRBV12-3 or TRBV12-4 and TRBJ1-1; possible D gene TRBD1, 6 bases. V was shortened by 1 base and J by 7 bases, with 10 bases between the two germline ends. The CDR3 has 13 amino acids. DNA for the CDR3: TGTGCCAGCAGTTTAGGGACAGCTTTTGAAGCTTTCTTT. Amino acid sequence: CASSLGTAFEAFF.

This clone was counted a few times. CDR3 nucleotides: TGTGCCTGGAGTGTAGAGGAGGGTGGCTATGGCTACACCTTC. It yields the protein CAWSVEEGGYGYTF. The rearrangement joins TRBV30 to TRBJ1-2; D gene ambiguous. CDR1 is GTSNPN and CDR2 is SVGIG in the germline V gene (reference sequence). The V end was cut by 0 bases, the J end by 4 bases, with 12 bases between. This CDR3 contains 14 residues.

The rearrangement joins TRBV11-2 to TRBJ1-5; no reliable D call. This CDR3 contains 13 residues. Germline CDR1 and CDR2: SGHAT and FQNNGV. V gave up 2 bases and J gave up 4 bases, with 6 bases separating them. The CDR3 DNA follows: TGTGCCAGCAGCTTAAACAGTAATCAGCCCCAGCATTTT. Its translation is CASSLNSNQPQHF.

This clone was counted a few times. Other nucleotide sequences in the sample specify the same CDR3. The rearrangement links TRBV10-3 to TRBJ1-5; D possibly corresponds to TRBD1 (5 bases). CDR1 is ENHRY, CDR2 SYGVKD, per germline. Trimming removed 0 bases from V and 4 bases from J, with 7 bases in between. The CDR3 extends over 14 amino acids. The CDR3 sequence is CAISESGGNQPQHF. The CDR3 coding sequence is TGTGCCATCAGTGAGTCGGGGGGGAATCAGCCCCAGCATTTT.

In its sample, this clone was seen many times. The chain joins TRBV12-3 or TRBV12-4 to TRBJ1-1, with D possibly matching TRBD1 (5 bases). The CDR3 covers 11 residues. The V end lost 6 bases, the J end lost 6 bases, and 8 bases lay between the germline ends. The CDR3 reads CASSPGAEAFF. The CDR3 region has the DNA TGTGCCAGCAGCCCGGGGGCTGAAGCTTTCTTT.

This chain uses TRBV20-1 with TRBJ2-1, with TRBD2 identical over 13 bases. The trim removed 5 bases at V and 15 bases at J, leaving 4 bases unmatched. Looked up from germline, CDR1 is DFQATT and CDR2 is SNEGSKA (reference sequence). CDR3 length equals 11 residues. The CDR3 reads CSAWTSGSPFF. The CDR3 coding sequence is TGCAGTGCTTGGACTAGCGGGAGTCCGTTCTTC.

The V call is TRBV4-2, the J call TRBJ1-1; 9 bases match TRBD1. CDR3 length: 14 residues. After removal of 4 bases from V and 5 bases from J, the junction contained 5 bases not matched to a gene. Germline V lookup: CDR1 LGHNA, CDR2 YNFKEQ. CDR3 residues: CASSPQGARTEAFF. In DNA, the CDR3 is TGTGCCAGCAGCCCACAGGGGGCGCGGACTGAAGCTTTCTTT.

This clone was counted a few times. The rearrangement links TRBV11-2 to TRBJ2-4; TRBD2 aligns across 12 bases. Germline CDR1 and CDR2: SGHAT and FQNNGV. V was pared by 1 base and J by 7 bases, with 11 bases of the junction left unmatched. The CDR3 sequence is 18 residues long. CDR3: CASSLVASGGASRNIQYF. CDR3 in DNA: TGTGCCAGCAGCTTAGTTGCTAGCGGGGGGGCGTCTAGGAACATTCAGTACTTC.

V gene TRBV3-1 (or the pseudogene TRBV3-2) combines with J gene TRBJ2-3, with 9 bases fitting TRBD2. CDR1 LGHDT and CDR2 YNNKEL come from the germline V gene (reference sequence). The V gene end was trimmed by 1 base and the J gene end by 11 bases; junction bases not matched to a gene: 7. CDR3 length: 14 residues. CDR3 loop: CASSQVPTSGLQYF. The CDR3 nucleotides read TGTGCCAGCAGCCAAGTCCCAACTAGCGGGCTGCAGTATTTT.

The chain links TRBV10-3 to TRBJ1-2; perhaps TRBD1 as D (5 bases). V lost 5 bases, J lost 8 bases, and 12 bases lay in between. The CDR3 runs 12 residues. Germline V gene lookup returns CDR1 ENHRY and CDR2 SYGVKD. DNA of the CDR3: TGTGCCATCAGTCCCCAGGGCGGCGGCTACACCTTC. It yields the protein CAISPQGGGYTF.

The genes are TRBV5-5 and TRBJ2-1, with 8 bases identical to TRBD1. Trimming at V came to 3 bases and at J to 6 bases, leaving 8 bases not matched to a gene. In germline, CDR1 is SGHKS, CDR2 YYEKEE (reference sequence). This CDR3 is built from 15 residues. DNA of the CDR3: TGTGCCAGCAGCTCACTGACAGGGGCGGGCAATGAGCAGTTCTTC. This encodes CASSSLTGAGNEQFF.